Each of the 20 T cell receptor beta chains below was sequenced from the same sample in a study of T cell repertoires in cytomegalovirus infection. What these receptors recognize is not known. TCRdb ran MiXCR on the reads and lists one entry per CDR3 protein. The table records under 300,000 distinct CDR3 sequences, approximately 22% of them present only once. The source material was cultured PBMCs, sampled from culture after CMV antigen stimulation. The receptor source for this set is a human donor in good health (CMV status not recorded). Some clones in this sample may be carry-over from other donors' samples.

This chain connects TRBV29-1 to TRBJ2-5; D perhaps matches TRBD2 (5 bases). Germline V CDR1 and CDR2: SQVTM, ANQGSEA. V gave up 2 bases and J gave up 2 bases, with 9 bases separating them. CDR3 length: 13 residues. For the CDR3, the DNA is TGCAGCGTTGAACAACGGGGACAAGAGACCCAGTACTTC. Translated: CSVEQRGQETQYF. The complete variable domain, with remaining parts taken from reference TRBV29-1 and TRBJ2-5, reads SAVISQKPSRDICQRGTSLTIQCQVDSQVTMMFWYRQQPGQSLTLIATANQGSEATYESGFVIDKFPISRPNLTFSTLTVSNMSPEDSSIYLCSVEQRGQETQYFGPGTRLLVL.

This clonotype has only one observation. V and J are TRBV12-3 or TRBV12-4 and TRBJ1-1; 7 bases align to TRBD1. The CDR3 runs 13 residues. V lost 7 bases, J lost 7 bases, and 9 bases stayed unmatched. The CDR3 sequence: CASKTRQGGEAFF. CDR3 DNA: TGTGCCAGCAAAACTCGACAGGGTGGTGAAGCTTTCTTT.

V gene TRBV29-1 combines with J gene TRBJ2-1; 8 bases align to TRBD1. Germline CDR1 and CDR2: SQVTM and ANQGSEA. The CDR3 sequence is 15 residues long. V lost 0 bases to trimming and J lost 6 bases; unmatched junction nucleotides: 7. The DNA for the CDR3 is TGCAGCGTTGAAGACACCGGACAGGGATTCAATGAGCAGTTCTTC. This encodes CSVEDTGQGFNEQFF.

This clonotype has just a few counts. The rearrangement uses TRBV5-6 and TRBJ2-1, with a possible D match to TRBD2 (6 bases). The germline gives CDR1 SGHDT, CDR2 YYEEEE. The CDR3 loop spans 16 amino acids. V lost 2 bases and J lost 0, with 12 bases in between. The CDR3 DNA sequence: TGTGCCAGCAGCTTTTTCTGGGAGGCCTCCTACAATGAGCAGTTCTTC. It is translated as CASSFFWEASYNEQFF.

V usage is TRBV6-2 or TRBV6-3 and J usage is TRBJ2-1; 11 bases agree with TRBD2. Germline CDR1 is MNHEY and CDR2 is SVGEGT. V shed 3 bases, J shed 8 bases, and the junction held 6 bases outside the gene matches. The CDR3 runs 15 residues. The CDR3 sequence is CASSYPIAGGHEQFF. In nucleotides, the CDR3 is TGTGCCAGCAGTTATCCAATAGCGGGAGGGCATGAGCAGTTCTTC.

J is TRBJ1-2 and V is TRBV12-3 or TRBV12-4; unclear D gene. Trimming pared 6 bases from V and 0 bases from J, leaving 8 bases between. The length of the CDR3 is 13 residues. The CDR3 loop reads CASSPKTNYGYTF. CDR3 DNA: TGTGCCAGCAGCCCGAAGACTAACTATGGCTACACCTTC.

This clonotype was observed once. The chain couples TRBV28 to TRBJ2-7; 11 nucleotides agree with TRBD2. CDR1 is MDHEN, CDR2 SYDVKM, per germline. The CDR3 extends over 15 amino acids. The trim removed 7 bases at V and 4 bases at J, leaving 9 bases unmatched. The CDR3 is CASTQRTSGRYEQYF. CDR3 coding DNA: TGTGCCAGCACCCAGAGGACTAGCGGGCGGTACGAGCAGTACTTC.

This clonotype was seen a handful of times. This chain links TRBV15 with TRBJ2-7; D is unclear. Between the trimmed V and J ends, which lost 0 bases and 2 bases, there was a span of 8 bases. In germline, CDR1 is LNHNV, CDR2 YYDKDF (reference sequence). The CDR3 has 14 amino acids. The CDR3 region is CATSRERTAYEQYF. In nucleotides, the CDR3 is TGTGCCACCAGCAGAGAGCGGACCGCCTACGAGCAGTACTTC.

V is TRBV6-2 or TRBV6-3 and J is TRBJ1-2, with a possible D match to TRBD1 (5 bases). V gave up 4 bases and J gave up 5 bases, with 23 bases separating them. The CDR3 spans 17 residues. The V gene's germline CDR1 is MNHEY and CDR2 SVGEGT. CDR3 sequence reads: CASSFPTQGKEEYGYTF. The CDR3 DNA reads TGTGCCAGCAGTTTTCCAACTCAGGGAAAGGAAGAATATGGCTACACCTTC.

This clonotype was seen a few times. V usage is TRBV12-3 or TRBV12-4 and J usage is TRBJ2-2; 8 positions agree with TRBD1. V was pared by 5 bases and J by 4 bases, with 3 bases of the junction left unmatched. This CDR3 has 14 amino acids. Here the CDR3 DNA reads TGTGCCAGCAGTGGACAGGGAAGCACCGGGGAGCTGTTTTTT. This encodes CASSGQGSTGELFF.

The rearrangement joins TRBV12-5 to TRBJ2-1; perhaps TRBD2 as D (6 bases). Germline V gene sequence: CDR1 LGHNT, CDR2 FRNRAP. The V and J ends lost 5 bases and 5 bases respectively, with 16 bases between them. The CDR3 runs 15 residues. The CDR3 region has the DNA TGTGCTAGTGGTGCACTTGGGGGGACCCACAATGAGCAGTTCTTC. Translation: CASGALGGTHNEQFF.

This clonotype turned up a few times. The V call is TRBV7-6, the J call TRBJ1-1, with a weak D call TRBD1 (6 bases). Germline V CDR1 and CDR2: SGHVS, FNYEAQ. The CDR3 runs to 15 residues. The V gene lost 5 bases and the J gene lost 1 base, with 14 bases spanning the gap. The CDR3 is CASSPSGTTNTEAFF. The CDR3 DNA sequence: TGTGCCAGCAGCCCCTCCGGGACAACGAACACTGAAGCTTTCTTT.

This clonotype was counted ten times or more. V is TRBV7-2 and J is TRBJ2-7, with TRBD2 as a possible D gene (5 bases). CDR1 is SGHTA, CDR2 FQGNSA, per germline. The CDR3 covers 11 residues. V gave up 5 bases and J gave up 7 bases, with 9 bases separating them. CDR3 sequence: CASSPGWEQYF. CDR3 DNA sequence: TGTGCCAGCAGCCCGGGGTGGGAGCAGTACTTC.

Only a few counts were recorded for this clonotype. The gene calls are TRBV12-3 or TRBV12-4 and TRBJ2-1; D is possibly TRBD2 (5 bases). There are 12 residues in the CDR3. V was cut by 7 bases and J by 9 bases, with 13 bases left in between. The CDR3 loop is CASKPEGSEQFF. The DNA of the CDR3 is TGTGCCAGCAAACCCGAGGGATCTGAGCAGTTCTTC.

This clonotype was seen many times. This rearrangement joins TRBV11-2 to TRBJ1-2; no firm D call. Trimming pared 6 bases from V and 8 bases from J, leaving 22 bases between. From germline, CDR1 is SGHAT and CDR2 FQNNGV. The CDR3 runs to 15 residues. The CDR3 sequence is CASRPRLGLPGGYTF. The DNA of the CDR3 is TGTGCCAGCAGACCAAGATTGGGTCTTCCTGGAGGCTACACCTTC.

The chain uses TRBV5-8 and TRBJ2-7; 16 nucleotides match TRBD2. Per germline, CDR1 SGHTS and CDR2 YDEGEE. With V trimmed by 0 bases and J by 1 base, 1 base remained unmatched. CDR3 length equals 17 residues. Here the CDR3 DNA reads TGTGCCAGCAGCTTGGTGGGACTAGCGGGAGGGTCCTACGAGCAGTACTTC. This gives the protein CASSLVGLAGGSYEQYF.

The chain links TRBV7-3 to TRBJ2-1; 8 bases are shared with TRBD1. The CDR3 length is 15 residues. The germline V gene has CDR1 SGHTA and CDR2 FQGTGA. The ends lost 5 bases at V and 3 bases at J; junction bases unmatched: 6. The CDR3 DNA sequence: TGTGCCAGCAGCCGAGACAGGGGCTTCTACAATGAGCAGTTCTTC. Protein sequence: CASSRDRGFYNEQFF.

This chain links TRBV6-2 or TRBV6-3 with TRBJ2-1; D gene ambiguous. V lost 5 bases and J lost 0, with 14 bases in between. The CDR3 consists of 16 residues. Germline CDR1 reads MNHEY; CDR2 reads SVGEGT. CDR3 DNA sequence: TGTGCCAGCAGTACCAGGATGTGGAGCTCCTACAATGAGCAGTTCTTC. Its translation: CASSTRMWSSYNEQFF.

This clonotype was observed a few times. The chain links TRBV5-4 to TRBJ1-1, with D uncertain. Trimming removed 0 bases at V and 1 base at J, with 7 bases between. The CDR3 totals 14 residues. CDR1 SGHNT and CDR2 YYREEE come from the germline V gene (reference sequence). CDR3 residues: CASSLGGWNTEAFF. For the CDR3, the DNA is TGTGCCAGCAGCTTGGGGGGTTGGAACACTGAAGCTTTCTTT.

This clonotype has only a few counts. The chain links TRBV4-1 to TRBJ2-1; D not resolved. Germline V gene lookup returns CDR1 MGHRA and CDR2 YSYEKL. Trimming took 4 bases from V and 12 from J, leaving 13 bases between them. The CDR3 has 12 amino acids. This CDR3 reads CASSRNGELQFF. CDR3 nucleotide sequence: TGCGCCAGCAGCCGTAATGGGGAACTGCAGTTCTTC.